The 5 T cell receptor beta chains below were found in one sample sequenced in a study of control samples from healthy donors and cancer patients. Some clones are missing from TCRdb's copy, which holds only in-frame ones; the method was immunoSEQ multiplex PCR. The sample has about 410,000 clones, approximately 90% seen once. Material: PBMCs. Every receptor here comes from a man aged 35 to 55 with head and neck cancer.

The sample holds a few counts of this clone. The rearrangement links TRBV19 to TRBJ2-7; TRBD2 matches at 9 bases. This CDR3 is 15 amino acids long. Unmatched junction bases numbered 9, after V lost 3 bases and J lost 6 bases. The germline gives CDR1 LNHDA, CDR2 SQIVND (reference sequence). The CDR3 DNA reads as TGTGCCAGTAGTATGTCACCGGGACTAGCATCCGAGCAGTACTTC. This codes for CASSMSPGLASEQYF.

J is TRBJ1-2 and V is TRBV19; TRBD1 matches 11 bases. The CDR3 is made up of 17 amino acids. CDR1 and CDR2 from the germline V gene are LNHDA and SQIVND (reference sequence). The V and J ends lost 6 bases and 5 bases, in that order; junction bases with no gene match: 14. DNA for the CDR3: TGTGCCAGTAGCGGTCTGGGGACAGGGGGTGTCGCGTATGGCTACACCTTC. The encoded protein is CASSGLGTGGVAYGYTF.

The chain uses TRBV6-5 and TRBJ1-1; possibly TRBD1 for D (5 bases). From germline, CDR1 is MNHEY and CDR2 SVGAGI. The CDR3 has 15 amino acids. The V end lost 6 bases, the J end lost 1 base, and 15 bases lay between the germline ends. CDR3 coding DNA: TGTGCCAGCAGCACCGGGACCTGGGGGAACACTGAAGCTTTCTTT. This gives the protein CASSTGTWGNTEAFF.

The V gene is TRBV10-3, the J gene TRBJ1-2; D uncertain. The CDR3 runs to 15 residues. CDR1 and CDR2 from the germline V gene are ENHRY and SYGVKD. The V gene lost 10 bases and the J gene lost 4 bases, with 22 bases spanning the gap. In nucleotides, the CDR3 is TGTGCCAACCGGAGAGAGGTGGGCATCTTCTATGGCTACACCTTC. Translated: CANRREVGIFYGYTF.

The rearrangement links TRBV6-4 to TRBJ2-1; D uncertain. The V gene's germline CDR1 is MRHNA and CDR2 SNTAGT. The V gene lost 2 bases and the J gene lost 5 bases, with 7 bases spanning the gap. The CDR3 is 13 residues long. CDR3 sequence: CASSDRLNNEQFF. The DNA for the CDR3 is TGTGCCAGCAGTGACCGACTGAACAATGAGCAGTTCTTC.